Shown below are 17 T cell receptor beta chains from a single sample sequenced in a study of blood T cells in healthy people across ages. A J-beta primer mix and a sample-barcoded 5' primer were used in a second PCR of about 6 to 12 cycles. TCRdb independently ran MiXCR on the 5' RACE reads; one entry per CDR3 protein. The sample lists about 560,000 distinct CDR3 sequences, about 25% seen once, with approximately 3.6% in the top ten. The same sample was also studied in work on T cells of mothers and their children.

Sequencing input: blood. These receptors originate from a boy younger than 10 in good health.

The CDR3 loop is CASSMVTGRETQYF. CDR3 coding DNA: TGTGCCAGTAGTATGGTTACAGGGAGAGAGACCCAGTACTTC. The J gene is TRBJ2-5, the V gene TRBV19; weak D call: TRBD1 (6 bases). The CDR3 sequence is 14 residues long. CDR1 and CDR2 (germline): LNHDA, SQIVND (reference sequence). Trimming took off 3 bases at V and 4 bases at J, with 12 bases between the two ends.

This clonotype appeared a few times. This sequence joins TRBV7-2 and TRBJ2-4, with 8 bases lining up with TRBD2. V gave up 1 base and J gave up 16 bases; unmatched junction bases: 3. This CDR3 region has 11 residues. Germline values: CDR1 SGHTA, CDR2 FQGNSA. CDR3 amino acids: CASSLGTSPYF. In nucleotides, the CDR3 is TGTGCCAGCAGCTTAGGGACTAGCCCCTACTTC.

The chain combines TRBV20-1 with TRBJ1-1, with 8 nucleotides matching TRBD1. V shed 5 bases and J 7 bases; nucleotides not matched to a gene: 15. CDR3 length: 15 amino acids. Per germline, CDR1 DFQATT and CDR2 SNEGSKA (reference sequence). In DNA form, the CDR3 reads TGCAGTGCTCAACACCTCCGCAGGGGGCTGCGTGAAGCTTTCTTT. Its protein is CSAQHLRRGLREAFF.

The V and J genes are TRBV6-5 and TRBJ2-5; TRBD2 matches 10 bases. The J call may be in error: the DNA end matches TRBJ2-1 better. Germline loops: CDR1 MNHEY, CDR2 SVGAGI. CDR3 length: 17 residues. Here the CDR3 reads CASSYSSLAGVPNEQFF. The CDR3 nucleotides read TGTGCCAGCAGTTACTCCTCCCTAGCGGGAGTTCCCAATGAGCAGTTCTTC.

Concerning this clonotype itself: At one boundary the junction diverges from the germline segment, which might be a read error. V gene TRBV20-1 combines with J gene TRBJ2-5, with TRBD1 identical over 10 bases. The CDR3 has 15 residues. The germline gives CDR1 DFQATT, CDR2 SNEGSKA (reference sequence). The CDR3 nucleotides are TGCAGTGCTAGAGATTTAGGACAGGGGGGAGAGACCCTGTACTTC. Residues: CSARDLGQGGETLYF.

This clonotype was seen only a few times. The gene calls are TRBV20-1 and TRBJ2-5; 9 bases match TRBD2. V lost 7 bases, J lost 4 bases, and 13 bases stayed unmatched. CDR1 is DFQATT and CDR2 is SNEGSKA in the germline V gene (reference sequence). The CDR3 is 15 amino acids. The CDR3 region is CSVSPFSGGRETQYF. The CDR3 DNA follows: TGCAGTGTTAGCCCTTTTAGCGGGGGCCGAGAGACCCAGTACTTC.

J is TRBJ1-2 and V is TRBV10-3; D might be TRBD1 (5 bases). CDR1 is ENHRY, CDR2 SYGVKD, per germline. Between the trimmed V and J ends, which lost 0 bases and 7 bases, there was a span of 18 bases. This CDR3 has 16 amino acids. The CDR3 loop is CAISESGTLSGSGYTF. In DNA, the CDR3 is TGTGCCATCAGTGAGTCGGGGACCCTCAGCGGATCTGGCTACACCTTC.

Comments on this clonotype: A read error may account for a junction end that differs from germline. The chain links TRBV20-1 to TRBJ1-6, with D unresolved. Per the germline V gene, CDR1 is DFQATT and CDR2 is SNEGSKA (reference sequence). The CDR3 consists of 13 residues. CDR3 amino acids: CSAREHYNSPLHF. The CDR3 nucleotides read TGCAGTGCCAGAGAACATTATAATTCACCCCTCCACTTT.

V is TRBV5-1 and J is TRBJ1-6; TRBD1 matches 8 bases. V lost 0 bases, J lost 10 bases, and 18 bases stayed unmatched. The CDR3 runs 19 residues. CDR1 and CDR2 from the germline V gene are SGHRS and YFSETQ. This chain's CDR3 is CASSLAGALGAGTGSPLHF. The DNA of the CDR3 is TGCGCCAGCAGCTTGGCTGGGGCCTTAGGGGCCGGGACAGGCTCACCCCTCCACTTT.

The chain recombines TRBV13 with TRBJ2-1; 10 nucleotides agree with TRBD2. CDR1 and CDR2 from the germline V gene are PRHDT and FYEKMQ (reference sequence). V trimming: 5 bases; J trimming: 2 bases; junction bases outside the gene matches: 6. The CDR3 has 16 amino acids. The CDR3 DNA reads TGTGCCAGCAGCGCTCCCAGCGGGAGGGCCTACAATGAGCAGTTCTTC. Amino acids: CASSAPSGRAYNEQFF.

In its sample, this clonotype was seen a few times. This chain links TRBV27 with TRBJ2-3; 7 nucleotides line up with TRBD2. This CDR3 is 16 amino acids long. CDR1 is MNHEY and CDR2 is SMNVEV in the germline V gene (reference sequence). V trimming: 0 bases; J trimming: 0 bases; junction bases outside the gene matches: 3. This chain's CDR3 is CASSLSASGSTDTQYF. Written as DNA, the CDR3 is TGTGCCAGCAGTTTATCGGCTAGCGGTAGCACAGATACGCAGTATTTT.

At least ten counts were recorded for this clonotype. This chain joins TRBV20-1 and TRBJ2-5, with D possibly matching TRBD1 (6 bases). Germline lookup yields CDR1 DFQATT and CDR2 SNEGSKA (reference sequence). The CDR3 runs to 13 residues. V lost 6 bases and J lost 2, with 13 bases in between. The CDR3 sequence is CSAEVDSQETQYF. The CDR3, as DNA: TGCAGTGCCGAAGTGGACAGTCAAGAGACCCAGTACTTC.

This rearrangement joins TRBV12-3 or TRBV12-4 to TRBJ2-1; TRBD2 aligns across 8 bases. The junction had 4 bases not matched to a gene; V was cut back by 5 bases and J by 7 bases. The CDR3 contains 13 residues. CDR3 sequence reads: CASSTLAGNEQFF. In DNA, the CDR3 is TGTGCCAGCAGTACCTTAGCGGGAAATGAGCAGTTCTTC.

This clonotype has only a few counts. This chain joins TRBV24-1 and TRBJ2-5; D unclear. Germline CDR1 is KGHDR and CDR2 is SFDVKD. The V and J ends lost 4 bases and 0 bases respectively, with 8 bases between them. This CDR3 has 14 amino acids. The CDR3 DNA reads TGTGCCACCAGTGACAGTTCGTACCAAGAGACCCAGTACTTC. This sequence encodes CATSDSSYQETQYF.

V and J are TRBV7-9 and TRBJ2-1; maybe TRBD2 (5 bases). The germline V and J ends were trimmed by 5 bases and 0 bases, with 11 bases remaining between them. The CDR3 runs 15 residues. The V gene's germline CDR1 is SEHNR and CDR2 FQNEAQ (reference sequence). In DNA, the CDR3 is TGTGCCAGCAGCCCCTTCGGGGACTCCTACAATGAGCAGTTCTTC. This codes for CASSPFGDSYNEQFF.

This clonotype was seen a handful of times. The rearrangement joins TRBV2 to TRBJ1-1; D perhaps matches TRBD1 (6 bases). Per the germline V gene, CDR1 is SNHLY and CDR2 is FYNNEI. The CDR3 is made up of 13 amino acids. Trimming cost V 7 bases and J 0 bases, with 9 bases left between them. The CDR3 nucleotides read TGTGCCAGCACTCGGGGGCTGAACACTGAAGCTTTCTTT. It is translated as CASTRGLNTEAFF.

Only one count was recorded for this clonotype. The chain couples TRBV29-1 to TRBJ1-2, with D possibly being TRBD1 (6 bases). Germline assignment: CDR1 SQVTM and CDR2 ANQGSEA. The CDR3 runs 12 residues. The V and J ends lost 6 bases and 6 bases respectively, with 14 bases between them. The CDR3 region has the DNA TGCAGCGTCCGGGGGCAAATTGATGGCTACACCTTC. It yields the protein CSVRGQIDGYTF.